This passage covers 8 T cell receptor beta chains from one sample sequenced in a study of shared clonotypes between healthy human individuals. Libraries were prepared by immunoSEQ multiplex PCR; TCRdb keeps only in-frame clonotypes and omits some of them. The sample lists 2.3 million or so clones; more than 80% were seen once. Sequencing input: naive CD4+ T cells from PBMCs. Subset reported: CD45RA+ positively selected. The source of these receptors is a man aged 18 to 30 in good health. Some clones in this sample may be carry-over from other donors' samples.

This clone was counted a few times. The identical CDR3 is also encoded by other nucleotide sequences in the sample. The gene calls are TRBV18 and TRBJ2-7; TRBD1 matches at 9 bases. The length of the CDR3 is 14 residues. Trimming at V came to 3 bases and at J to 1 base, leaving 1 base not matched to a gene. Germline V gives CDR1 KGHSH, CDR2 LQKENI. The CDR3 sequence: CASSPGTGSYEQYF. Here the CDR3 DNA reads TGTGCCAGCTCACCCGGGACAGGGTCCTACGAGCAGTACTTC.

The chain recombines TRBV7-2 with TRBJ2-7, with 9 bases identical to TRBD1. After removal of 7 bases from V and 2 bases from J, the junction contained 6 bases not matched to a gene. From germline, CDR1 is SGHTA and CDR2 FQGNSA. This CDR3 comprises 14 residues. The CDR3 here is CASTMDRGPYEQYF. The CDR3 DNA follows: TGTGCCAGCACCATGGACAGGGGCCCCTACGAGCAGTACTTC.

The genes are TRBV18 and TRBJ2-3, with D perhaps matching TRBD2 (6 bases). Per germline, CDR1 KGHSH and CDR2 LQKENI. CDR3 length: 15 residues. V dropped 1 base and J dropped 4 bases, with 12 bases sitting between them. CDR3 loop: CASSPRGRMSDTQYF. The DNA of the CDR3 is TGTGCCAGCTCACCACGGGGGAGGATGTCAGATACGCAGTATTTT.

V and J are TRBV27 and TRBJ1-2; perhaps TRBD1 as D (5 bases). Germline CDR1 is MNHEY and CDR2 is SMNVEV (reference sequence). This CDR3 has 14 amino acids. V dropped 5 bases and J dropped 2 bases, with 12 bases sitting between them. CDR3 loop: CASSPWGGNYGYTF. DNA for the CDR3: TGTGCCAGCAGTCCATGGGGCGGAAACTATGGCTACACCTTC.

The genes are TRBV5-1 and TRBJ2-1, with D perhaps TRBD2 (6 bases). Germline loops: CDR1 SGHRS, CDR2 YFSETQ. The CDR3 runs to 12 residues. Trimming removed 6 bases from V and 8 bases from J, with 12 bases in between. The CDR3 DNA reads TGCGCCAGCAAGCAGGCTAGCGATGAGCAGTTCTTC. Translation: CASKQASDEQFF.

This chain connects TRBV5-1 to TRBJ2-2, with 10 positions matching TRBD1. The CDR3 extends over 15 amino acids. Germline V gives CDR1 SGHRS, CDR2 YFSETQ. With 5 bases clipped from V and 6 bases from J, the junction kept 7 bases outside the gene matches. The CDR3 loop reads CASRQTGGAAGELFF. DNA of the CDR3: TGCGCCAGCAGGCAGACAGGGGGCGCGGCCGGGGAGCTGTTTTTT.

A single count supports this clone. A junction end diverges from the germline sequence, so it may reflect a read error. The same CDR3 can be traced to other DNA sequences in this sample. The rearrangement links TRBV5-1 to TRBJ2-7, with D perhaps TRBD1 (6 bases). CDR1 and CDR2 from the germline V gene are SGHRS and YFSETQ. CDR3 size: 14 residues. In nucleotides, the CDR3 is TGCGCCAGCAGCTTCGGACAGTCCCCCTATGAGCAGTACTTT. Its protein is CASSFGQSPYEQYF.

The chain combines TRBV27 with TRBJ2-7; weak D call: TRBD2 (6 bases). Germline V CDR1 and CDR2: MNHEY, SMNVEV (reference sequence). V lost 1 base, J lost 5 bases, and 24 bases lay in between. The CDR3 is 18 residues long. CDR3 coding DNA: TGTGCCAGCAGTTTATTCTTTGTGGCCCGGGAGATAACGAACGAGCAGTACTTC. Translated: CASSLFFVAREITNEQYF.